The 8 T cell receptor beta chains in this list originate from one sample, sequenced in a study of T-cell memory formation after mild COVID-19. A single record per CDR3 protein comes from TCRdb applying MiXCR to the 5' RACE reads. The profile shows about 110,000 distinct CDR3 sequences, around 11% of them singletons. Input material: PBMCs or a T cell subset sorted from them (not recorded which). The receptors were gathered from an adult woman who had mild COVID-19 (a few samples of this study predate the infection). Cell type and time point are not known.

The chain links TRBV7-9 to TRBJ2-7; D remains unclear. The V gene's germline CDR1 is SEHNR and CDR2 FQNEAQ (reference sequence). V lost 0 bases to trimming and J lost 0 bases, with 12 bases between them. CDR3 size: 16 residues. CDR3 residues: CASSLAVDRDSYEQYF. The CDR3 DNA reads TGTGCCAGCAGCTTAGCTGTGGATAGGGACTCCTACGAGCAGTACTTC.

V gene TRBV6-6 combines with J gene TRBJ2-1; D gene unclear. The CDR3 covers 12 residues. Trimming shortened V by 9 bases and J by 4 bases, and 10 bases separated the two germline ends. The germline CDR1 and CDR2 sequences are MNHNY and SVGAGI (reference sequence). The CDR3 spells CASLDKYNEQFF. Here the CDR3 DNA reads TGTGCCAGTCTTGACAAGTACAATGAGCAGTTCTTC.

The CDR3 spells CASSQTQGVPLVPFF. The DNA of the CDR3 is TGCGCCAGCAGTCAAACTCAGGGGGTGCCACTCGTTCCGTTCTTC. The chain uses TRBV23-1 and TRBJ2-1; 7 bases line up with TRBD1. TRBV23-1 is filed as an ORF, its function uncertain. The V segment lost 2 bases and the J segment 15 bases; nucleotides outside the gene matches: 16. This CDR3 is built from 15 residues.

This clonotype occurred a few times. The chain's CDR3 is CASSLDLAYEQYF. The DNA of the CDR3 is TGCGCCAGCAGCTTGGACCTAGCCTACGAGCAGTACTTC. This sequence joins TRBV5-1 and TRBJ2-7, with D unresolved. The germline CDR1 and CDR2 sequences are SGHRS and YFSETQ. This CDR3 has 13 amino acids. With 0 bases removed from V and 2 bases from J, the gap between germline ends came to 6 bases.

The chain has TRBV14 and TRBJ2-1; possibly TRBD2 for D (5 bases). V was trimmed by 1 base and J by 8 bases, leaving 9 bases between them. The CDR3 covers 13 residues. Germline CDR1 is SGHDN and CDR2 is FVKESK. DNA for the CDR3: TGTGCCAGCAGCCAAGGAGGGAGCCATGAGCAGTTCTTC. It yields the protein CASSQGGSHEQFF.

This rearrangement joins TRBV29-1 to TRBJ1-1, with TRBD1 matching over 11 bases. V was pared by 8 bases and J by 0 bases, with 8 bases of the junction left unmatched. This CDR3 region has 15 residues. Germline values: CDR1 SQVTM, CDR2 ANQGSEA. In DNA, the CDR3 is TGCAGCAGTGGGGGGACAGGGGGAATGAACACTGAAGCTTTCTTT. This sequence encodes CSSGGTGGMNTEAFF.

DNA of the CDR3: TGTGCCAGCTCACCGCCGGACAGCCCCTATGGCTACACCTTC. This gives the protein CASSPPDSPYGYTF. V is TRBV18 and J is TRBJ1-2; possible D gene TRBD1, 6 bases. Germline V gene lookup returns CDR1 KGHSH and CDR2 LQKENI. V was pared by 3 bases and J by 4 bases, with 12 bases between. The CDR3 is 14 amino acids. The full variable domain, in which reference TRBV18 and TRBJ1-2 provide the parts outside the CDR3, is NAGVMQNPRHLVRRRGQEARLRCSPMKGHSHVYWYRQLPEEGLKFMVYLQKENIIDESGMPKERFSAEFPKEGPSILRIQQVVRGDSAAYFCASSPPDSPYGYTFGSGTRLTVV.

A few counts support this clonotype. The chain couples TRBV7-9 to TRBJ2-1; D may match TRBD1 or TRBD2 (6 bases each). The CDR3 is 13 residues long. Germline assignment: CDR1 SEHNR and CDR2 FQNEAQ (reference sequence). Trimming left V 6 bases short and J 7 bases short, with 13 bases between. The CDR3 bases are TGTGCCAGCAGTTTCGGGGGCTTGAATGAGCAGTTCTTC. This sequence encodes CASSFGGLNEQFF.